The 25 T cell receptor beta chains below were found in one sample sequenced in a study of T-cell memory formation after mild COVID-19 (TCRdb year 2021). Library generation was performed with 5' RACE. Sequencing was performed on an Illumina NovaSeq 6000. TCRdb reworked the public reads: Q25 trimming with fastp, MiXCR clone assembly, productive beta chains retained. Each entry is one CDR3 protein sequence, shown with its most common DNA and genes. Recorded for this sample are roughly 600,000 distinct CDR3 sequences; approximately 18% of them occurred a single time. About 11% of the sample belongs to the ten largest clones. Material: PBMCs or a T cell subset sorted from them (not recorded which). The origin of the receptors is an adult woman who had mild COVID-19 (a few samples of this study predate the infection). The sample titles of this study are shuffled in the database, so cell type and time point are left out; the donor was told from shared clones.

The CDR3, as DNA: TGCAGTGCTAGGGCTGACAGGGGGCTAGATACGCAGTATTTT. This sequence encodes CSARADRGLDTQYF. The V and J genes are TRBV20-1 and TRBJ2-3; 10 bases map to TRBD1. Germline V gene sequence: CDR1 DFQATT, CDR2 SNEGSKA (reference sequence). V shed 3 bases, J shed 5 bases, and the junction held 5 bases outside the gene matches. CDR3 size: 14 residues.

As DNA, the CDR3 is TGTGCCAGCAAGTGGATAAGGGACGCCGGGGAGCTGTTTTTT. Residues: CASKWIRDAGELFF. The V call is TRBV6-5, the J call TRBJ2-2; D is possibly TRBD1 or TRBD2 (5 bases each). CDR3 length: 14 amino acids. Per the germline V gene, CDR1 is MNHEY and CDR2 is SVGAGI. V gave up 7 bases and J gave up 6 bases, with 15 bases separating them.

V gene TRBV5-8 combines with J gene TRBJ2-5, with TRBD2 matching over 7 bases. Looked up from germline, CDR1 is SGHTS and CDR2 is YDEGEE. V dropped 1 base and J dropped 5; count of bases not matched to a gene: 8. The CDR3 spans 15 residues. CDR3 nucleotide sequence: TGTGCCAGCAGCTTGAGCGGAGGGAGGGGCGAGACCCAGTACTTC. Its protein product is CASSLSGGRGETQYF. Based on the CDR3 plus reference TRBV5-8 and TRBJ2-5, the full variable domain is EAGVTQSPTHLIKTRGQQATLRCSPISGHTSVYWYQQALGLGLQFLLWYDEGEERNRGNFPPRFSGRQFPNYSSELNVNALELEDSALYLCASSLSGGRGETQYFGPGTRLLVL.

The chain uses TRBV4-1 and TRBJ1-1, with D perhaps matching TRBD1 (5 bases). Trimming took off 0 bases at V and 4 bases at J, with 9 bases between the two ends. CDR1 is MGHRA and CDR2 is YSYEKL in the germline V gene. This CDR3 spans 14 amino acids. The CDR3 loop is CASSQDWQGTEAFF. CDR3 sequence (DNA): TGCGCCAGCAGCCAAGATTGGCAGGGCACTGAAGCTTTCTTT.

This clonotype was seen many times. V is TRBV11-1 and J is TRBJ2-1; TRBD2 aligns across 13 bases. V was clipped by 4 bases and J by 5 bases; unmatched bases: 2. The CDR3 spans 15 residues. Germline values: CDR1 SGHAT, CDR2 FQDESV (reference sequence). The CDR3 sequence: CASSSGLAGNNEQFF. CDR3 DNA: TGTGCCAGCAGCTCGGGACTAGCGGGGAACAATGAGCAGTTCTTC.

The CDR3: CASRFSGGAVTGELFF. CDR3 DNA sequence: TGTGCCAGCAGATTTAGCGGGGGGGCCGTCACCGGGGAGCTGTTTTTT. This rearrangement joins TRBV12-3 or TRBV12-4 to TRBJ2-2; TRBD2 matches 11 bases. V shed 6 bases and J 4 bases; nucleotides not matched to a gene: 7. This CDR3 spans 16 amino acids.

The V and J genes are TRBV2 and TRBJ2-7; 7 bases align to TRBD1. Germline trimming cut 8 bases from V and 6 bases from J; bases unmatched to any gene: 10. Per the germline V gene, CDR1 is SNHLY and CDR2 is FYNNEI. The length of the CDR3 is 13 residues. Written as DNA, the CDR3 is TGTGCCAGCCGGGACAGATCCTTTCGCGAGCAGTACTTC. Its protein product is CASRDRSFREQYF.

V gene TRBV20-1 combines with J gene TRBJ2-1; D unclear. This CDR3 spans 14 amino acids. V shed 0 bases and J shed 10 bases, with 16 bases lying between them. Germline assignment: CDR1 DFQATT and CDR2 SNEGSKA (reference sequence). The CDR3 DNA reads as TGCAGTGCTAGAGATGGTTCCGGGCACGGCGAGCAGTTCTTC. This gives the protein CSARDGSGHGEQFF.

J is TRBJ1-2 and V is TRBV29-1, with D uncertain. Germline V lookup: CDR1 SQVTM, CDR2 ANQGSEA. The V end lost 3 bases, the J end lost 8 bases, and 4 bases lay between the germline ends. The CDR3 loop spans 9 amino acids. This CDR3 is CSVERGYTF. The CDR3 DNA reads TGCAGCGTTGAGAGAGGCTACACCTTC.

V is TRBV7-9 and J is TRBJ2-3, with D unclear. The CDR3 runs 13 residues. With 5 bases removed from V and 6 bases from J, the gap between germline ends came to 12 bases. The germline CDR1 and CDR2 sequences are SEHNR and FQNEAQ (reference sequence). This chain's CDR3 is CASSRAPADTQYF. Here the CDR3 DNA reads TGTGCCAGCAGCCGGGCCCCAGCTGATACGCAGTATTTT. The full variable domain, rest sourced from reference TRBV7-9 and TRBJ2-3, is DTGVSQNPRHKITKRGQNVTFRCDPISEHNRLYWYRQTLGQGPEFLTYFQNEAQLEKSRLLSDRFSAERPKGSFSTLEIQRTEQGDSAMYLCASSRAPADTQYFGPGTRLTVL.

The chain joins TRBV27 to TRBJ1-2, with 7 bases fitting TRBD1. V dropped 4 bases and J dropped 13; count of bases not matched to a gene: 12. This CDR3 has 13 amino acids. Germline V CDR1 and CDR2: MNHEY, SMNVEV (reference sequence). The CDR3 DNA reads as TGTGCCAGCAGTTCCCATGGCGAGGGGGCAGGCACCTTC. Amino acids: CASSSHGEGAGTF.

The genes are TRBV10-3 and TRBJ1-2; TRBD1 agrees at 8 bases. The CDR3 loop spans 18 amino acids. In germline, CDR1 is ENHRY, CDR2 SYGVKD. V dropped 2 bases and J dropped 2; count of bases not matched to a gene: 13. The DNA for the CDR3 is TGTGCCATCAGTGAGAGGCAGGGGGCATTCGTTCCGAACTATGGCTACACCTTC. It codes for CAISERQGAFVPNYGYTF.

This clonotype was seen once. The CDR3, as DNA: TGCAGCGTTGACACTAGCGGGCTGGGGGCCCAGTACTTC. Protein: CSVDTSGLGAQYF. The chain combines TRBV29-1 with TRBJ2-5, with TRBD2 matching 9 bases. The germline V gene encodes CDR1 SQVTM and CDR2 ANQGSEA. V was pared by 3 bases and J by 9 bases, with 8 bases of the junction left unmatched. The CDR3 has 13 residues. The full variable domain, with the rest looked up from reference TRBV29-1 and TRBJ2-5, is SAVISQKPSRDICQRGTSLTIQCQVDSQVTMMFWYRQQPGQSLTLIATANQGSEATYESGFVIDKFPISRPNLTFSTLTVSNMSPEDSSIYLCSVDTSGLGAQYFGPGTRLLVL.

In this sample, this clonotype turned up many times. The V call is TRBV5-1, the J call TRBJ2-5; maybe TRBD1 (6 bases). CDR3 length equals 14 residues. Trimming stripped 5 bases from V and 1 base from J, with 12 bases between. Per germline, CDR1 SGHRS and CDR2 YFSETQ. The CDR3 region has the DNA TGCGCCAGCAGTTTTTGGACAGCCCAAGAGACCCAGTACTTC. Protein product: CASSFWTAQETQYF.

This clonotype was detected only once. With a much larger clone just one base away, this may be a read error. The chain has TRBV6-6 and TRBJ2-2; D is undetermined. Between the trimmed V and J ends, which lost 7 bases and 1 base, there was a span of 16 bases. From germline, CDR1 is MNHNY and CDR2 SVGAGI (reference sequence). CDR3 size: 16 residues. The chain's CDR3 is CASILSPAVNTGELFF. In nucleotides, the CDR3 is TGTGCCAGCATCTTGTCGCCCGCGGTGAACACCGGGGAGCTGTTTTTT.

This chain's CDR3 is CASSLATILAGGPVKQYF. The DNA for the CDR3 is TGTGCCAGCAGCTTAGCCACCATTTTAGCGGGAGGGCCGGTAAAGCAGTATTTT. The J gene is TRBJ2-3, the V gene TRBV7-2, with TRBD2 matching over 11 bases. Germline assignment: CDR1 SGHTA and CDR2 FQGNSA. The CDR3 contains 18 residues. The J segment lost 11 bases and the V segment lost 0 bases, leaving 16 bases of the junction unmatched.

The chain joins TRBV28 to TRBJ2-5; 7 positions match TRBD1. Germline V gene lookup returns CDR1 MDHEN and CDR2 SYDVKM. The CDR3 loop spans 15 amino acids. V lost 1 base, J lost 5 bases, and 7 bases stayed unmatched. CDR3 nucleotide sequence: TGTGCCAGCAGTTTATTGACAGGGAATAGCGAGACCCAGTACTTC. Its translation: CASSLLTGNSETQYF.

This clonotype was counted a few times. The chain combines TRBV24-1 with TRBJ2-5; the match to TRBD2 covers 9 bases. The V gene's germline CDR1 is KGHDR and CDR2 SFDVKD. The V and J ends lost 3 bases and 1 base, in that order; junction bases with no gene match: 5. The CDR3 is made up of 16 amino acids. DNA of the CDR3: TGTGCCACCAGTGATATTGGACTAGCGAGCCAAGAGACCCAGTACTTC. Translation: CATSDIGLASQETQYF.

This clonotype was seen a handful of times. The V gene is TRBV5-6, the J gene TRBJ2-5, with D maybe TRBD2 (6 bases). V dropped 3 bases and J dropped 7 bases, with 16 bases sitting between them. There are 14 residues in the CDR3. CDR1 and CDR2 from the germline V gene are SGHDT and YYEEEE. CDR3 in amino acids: CASSSGLLEGTQYF. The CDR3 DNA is TGTGCCAGCAGCTCGGGACTCCTGGAAGGGACCCAGTACTTC. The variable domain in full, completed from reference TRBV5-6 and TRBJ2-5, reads DAGVTQSPTHLIKTRGQQVTLRCSPKSGHDTVSWYQQALGQGPQFIFQYYEEEERQRGNFPDRFSGHQFPNYSSELNVNALLLGDSALYLCASSSGLLEGTQYFGPGTRLLVL.

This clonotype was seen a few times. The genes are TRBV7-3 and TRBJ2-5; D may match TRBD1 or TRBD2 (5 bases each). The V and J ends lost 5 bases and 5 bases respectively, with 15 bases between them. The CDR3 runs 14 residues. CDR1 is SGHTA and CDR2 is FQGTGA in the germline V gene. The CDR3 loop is CASSPVGVGETQYF. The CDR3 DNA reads TGTGCCAGCAGCCCAGTGGGGGTAGGGGAGACCCAGTACTTC.

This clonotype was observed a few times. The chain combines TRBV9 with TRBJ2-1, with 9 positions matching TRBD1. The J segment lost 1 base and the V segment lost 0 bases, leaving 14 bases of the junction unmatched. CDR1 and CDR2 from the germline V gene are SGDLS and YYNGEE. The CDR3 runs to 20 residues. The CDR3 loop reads CASSVALGQGVGVSYNEQFF. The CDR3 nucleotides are TGTGCCAGCAGCGTAGCTCTGGGACAGGGTGTCGGGGTATCCTACAATGAGCAGTTCTTC.

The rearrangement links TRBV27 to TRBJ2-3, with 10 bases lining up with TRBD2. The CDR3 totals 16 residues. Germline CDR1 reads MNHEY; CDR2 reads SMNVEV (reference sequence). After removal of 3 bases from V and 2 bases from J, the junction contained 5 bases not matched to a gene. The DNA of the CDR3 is TGTGCCAGCAGTTTCGTAGCGGGGGGCCCCACAGATACGCAGTATTTT. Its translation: CASSFVAGGPTDTQYF.

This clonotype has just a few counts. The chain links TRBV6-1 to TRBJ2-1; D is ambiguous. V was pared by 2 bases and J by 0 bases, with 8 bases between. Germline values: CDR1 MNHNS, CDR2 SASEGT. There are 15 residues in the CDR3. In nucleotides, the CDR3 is TGTGCCAGCAGTGAAACGAAGGGCTCCTACAATGAGCAGTTCTTC. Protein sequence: CASSETKGSYNEQFF.

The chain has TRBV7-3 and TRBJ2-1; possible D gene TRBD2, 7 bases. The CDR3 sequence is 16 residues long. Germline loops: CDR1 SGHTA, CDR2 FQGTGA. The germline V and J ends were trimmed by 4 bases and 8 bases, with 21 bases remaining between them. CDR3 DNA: TGTGCCAGCAGCTCCCTGGGGGGGGCAGGCGTCGATGAGCAGTTCTTC. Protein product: CASSSLGGAGVDEQFF.

DNA of the CDR3: TGTGCCAGCAGGGCTACTAGCGGGGGTCCTGACATTCAGTACTTC. Its protein is CASRATSGGPDIQYF. The V and J genes are TRBV7-9 and TRBJ2-4; TRBD2 agrees at 11 bases. V lost 6 bases to trimming and J lost 8 bases; unmatched junction nucleotides: 9. The germline V gene encodes CDR1 SEHNR and CDR2 FQNEAQ (reference sequence). The CDR3 is made up of 15 amino acids. Full variable domain (remainder filled in from reference TRBV7-9 and TRBJ2-4): DTGVSQNPRHKITKRGQNVTFRCDPISEHNRLYWYRQTLGQGPEFLTYFQNEAQLEKSRLLSDRFSAERPKGSFSTLEIQRTEQGDSAMYLCASRATSGGPDIQYFGAGTRLSVL.